This TCR beta chain was sequenced for a study of cytomegalovirus exposure and HLA in healthy donors (dated by TCRdb to 2016 to 2017). Looking at the study overall: An earlier analysis of roughly 570 of the donors reported under 300 Gb of sequence data and approximately 120 million unique TCR beta sequences obtained from 150 million to 200 million T cells. Every discovery cohort repertoire had been produced on one sequencing platform. Of the roughly 430 genotyped donors, 81% fell in the genetic ancestry cluster associated with self-reported Caucasian donors. Donor age, sex, ethnicity and CMV serostatus were compiled alongside the repertoire data. Rather than using new phenotypic data, the later analysis identified candidate immune exposures from TCR beta sequences and from how often those sequences occurred across donors. The aim of the study was to test whether cataloging public T cell receptors could identify signatures of past pathogen exposure. Roughly 5 DR-DQ haplotypes were treated as single units for association and clustering because of strong linkage in the cohort. An earlier analysis of 450 to 750 of the donors used high-throughput TCR beta sequencing to judge whether each TCR beta V gene segment behaved as functional or pseudogenic. Genome-wide SNP genotypes for about 60% of the 666 donors were used in a later genetic analysis, which treated that subset as a discovery cohort. Roughly 300 gigabases of sequencing data and tens of millions of unique TCR sequences were included in an early release covering 550 to 650 HLA-typed donors. Class I and class II HLA loci were covered by the typing at four-digit resolution. The study used immunosequencing to profile the T cell repertoires of 600 to 850 subjects and linked those repertoires to cytomegalovirus serostatus. Typing coverage varied by locus: about 629-640 donors for A, B, C, DRB1 and DQB1; approximately 520 for DQA1; about 570 for DPA1; around 490 for DPB1. A later analysis re-examined previously published TCR beta repertoires from 610 or so donors and added high-resolution HLA genotyping to investigate patterns of TCR occurrence. The study combined high-throughput TCR immunosequencing, statistical association of individual TCRs with disease status, and machine learning to predict cytomegalovirus infection status. A separate validation cohort of over a hundred different subjects was used in addition to the 666-subject first cohort. Across roughly 420 genotyped donors of the cohort, an average of approximately 200,000 unique TCR beta nucleotide sequences per donor were sequenced, and approximately 17% of those sequences were non-productive. General study outcomes and caveats: An association between a missense DCLRE1C variant and V-gene and J-gene trimming of TCR beta chains was found in a later genetic analysis and replicated in an independent cohort. Because the 87-base-pair reads could not distinguish some IMGT-functional V segments, including TRBV6-2 and TRBV6-3, those segments were excluded. It was suggested by the authors that the approach could potentially be generalized to other disease states and immunological phenotypes. Presence/absence analyses assumed roughly uniform sequencing depth across donors, an assumption that may not hold. Because HLA typing was missing for some donors at each locus, association tests included only the typed subset. According to a later analysis, parvovirus B19, influenza, CMV and Epstein-Barr virus appeared linked to several top co-occurrence clusters. In an earlier analysis of about 600 of the donors, most TCR beta V segments appeared in productive rearrangements about 87% or about 30% of the time, broadly matching IMGT annotations. Specific HLA alleles were associated with 15,000 to 20,000 TCR beta sequences at a false discovery rate of 0.05 in a later analysis. A further reported finding was that TCR beta sequences accurately predicted the HLA-A and HLA-B alleles for most subjects in the first cohort. A later analysis found that HLA-associated TCR beta chains were more clonally expanded and had lower generation probabilities than equally common non-associated chains. A later genetic analysis reported fewer N-insertions in productive TCRs among donors in an Asian-associated ancestry cluster than the approximately 670-donor mean. The cohort was sequenced for TCR beta chains only, and without alpha or paired-chain data the features that could be detected were limited. Immune exposure information for the cohort was limited to CMV serostatus. When HLA alleles, especially DR and DQ, strongly co-occurred, TCR associations were difficult to assign to individual alleles. A group of highly shared sequence variants was considered likely to be a technical artifact of the sequencing pipeline. Most CMV-associated TCR beta chains appeared to be HLA-restricted in a later analysis, and the HLA associations seemed to be driven largely by CMV exposure. Linkage disequilibrium might explain the correlated functional status among segregating V segments, but an unknown experimental factor could not be excluded. Most TCR sequences were observed very rarely across donors, whereas some public TCRs were present in many individuals. In vitro tests confirmed that a few of the cytomegalovirus-associated TCR beta chains recognize cytomegalovirus antigens. Seventeen rarely observed V segments, including chromosome 9 orphons, were excluded from the earlier analysis of about 500 of the donors because counts were too low. Cytomegalovirus status was reported to be diagnosed by the classifier with high specificity and sensitivity in both the original and validation cohorts. In a later analysis, the rate of TCR association differed among HLA loci, with DRB1 alleles having the most associated TCRs and HLA-C alleles having the fewest. In the study, roughly 160 TCR beta chains were listed as associated with cytomegalovirus.

From cysteine to phenylalanine, the CDR3 is 14 amino acids long. Just CDR3 DNA is preserved here, 42 bases in frame from base 1. The V end loses 2 bases and the J end loses 5 bases, and a stretch of 13 bases separates them. The germline V gene encodes CDR1 SEHNR and CDR2 FQNEAQ (reference sequence). Points on this clone: It lacks a known antigen. Qualities for individual bases were not recorded, and no much larger clone is one base off.

The protocol used for the library was the immunoSEQ multiplex PCR assay. For the multiplex PCR, a mixture combining 60 forward primers for TCR Vbeta segments and 13 reverse primers for TCR Jbeta segments was used. The CDR3 region of rearranged TCR beta genes was amplified from genomic DNA with a multiplex PCR assay. Amplified TCR beta libraries were sequenced as 87-base-pair reads on the Illumina HiSeq System. Processing in the source paper ran as follows. A later analysis counted tens of millions of unique TCR beta chains across the 640 or so repertoires, and roughly 10 million of these chains were shared by at least two donors. To remove PCR and sequencing errors, raw reads were error-corrected and collapsed into unique sequences using a nearest-neighbor algorithm that merged closely related sequences. Alignment of CDR3 sequences to IMGT reference sequences was used to assign V, D and J gene segments. For a sequence to be retained, a match of at least six nucleotides was required to both a V gene segment and a J gene segment. Rearrangements were classified as productive when the CDR3 lacked stop codons and remained in frame with V and J, and all other rearrangements were classified as non-productive. Following IMGT convention, CDR3 was defined as the stretch from the second conserved V-encoded cysteine to the conserved J-encoded phenylalanine. In an earlier analysis of 550 to 650 of the donors, sequences lacking an unambiguous match to a single V gene segment were excluded. An earlier analysis of approximately 590 of the donors classified V segments as functional when productive rearrangements were above 56.7% and as segregating when the standard deviation between donors was above 5%. A statistical classification framework was developed to diagnose cytomegalovirus status using the catalog of TCR beta chain sequences. In a later analysis, TCR nucleotide sequences were compared against IMGT/GENE-DB human TR gene sequences so that V and J genes could be assigned. In a later analysis, CDR3 sequences and most-parsimonious VDJ recombination scenarios were assigned using the TCRdist pipeline. In a later analysis, every TCR beta chain was defined by the combination of its CDR3 amino acid sequence and its V-gene family, and reads without a unique V-gene family were dropped. To address suspected cross-contamination and a sequencing artifact, a later analysis removed 450 to 700 highly shared, low-generation-probability nucleotide sequences. A later analysis calculated a clonal expansion index for each public chain from normalized within-repertoire ranks of inferred template counts. In a later analysis, generation probabilities were computed with a VDJ recombination model fitted to out-of-frame rearrangements, and the resulting probabilities were checked against IGoR. Hypergeometric tests were used in a later analysis to score TCR-TCR, TCR-HLA and TCR-CMV co-occurrence, with a repertoire-size bias correction applied to the TCR pairs. In a later analysis, false discovery rates were estimated by permuting HLA or CMV assignments 20 times. In a later analysis, co-occurring TCRs were grouped using DBSCAN, with TCRdist sequence similarity added in when clustering inside HLA-allele-positive subsets. Co-occurrence clustering excluded repertoires with fewer than 30,000 or more than 120,000 public chains, plus five with anomalous nucleotide sharing. In its TCRdb copy, this immuneACCESS table keeps in-frame sequences only and misses some clones. Where compared with another copy, unresolved V genes explain less than half of these, and the others have no known cause. V and J calls and clone size are copied from that table; D and trimming were computed from the DNA. The sample data list 110,000 to 150,000 clones, and around a tenth of these were observed just once. The ten most abundant clones make up less than 2% of the sample.

The cohort comprised some 700 healthy bone marrow donors. All cohort members were sampled while nominally healthy, although unrecorded immune exposures were likely present. The donor was CMV seronegative and was included in the group of about 350 seronegative cohort members. Each donor provided a peripheral blood sample, and peripheral blood mononuclear cells were used for TCR beta sequencing. Genomic DNA extraction from the blood cell samples was performed with the Qiagen DNeasy Blood Extraction Kit. The origin of this receptor is a male donor in good health and CMV-seronegative. The sequencing input was PBMCs. The rearrangement combines TRBV7-9 with TRBJ2-7; the D gene assignment is ambiguous. The CDR3 amino acid sequence is: CASSLSNLLDEQYF. The bases are TGTGCCAGCAGCTTATCCAACTTATTAGACGAGCAGTACTTC.